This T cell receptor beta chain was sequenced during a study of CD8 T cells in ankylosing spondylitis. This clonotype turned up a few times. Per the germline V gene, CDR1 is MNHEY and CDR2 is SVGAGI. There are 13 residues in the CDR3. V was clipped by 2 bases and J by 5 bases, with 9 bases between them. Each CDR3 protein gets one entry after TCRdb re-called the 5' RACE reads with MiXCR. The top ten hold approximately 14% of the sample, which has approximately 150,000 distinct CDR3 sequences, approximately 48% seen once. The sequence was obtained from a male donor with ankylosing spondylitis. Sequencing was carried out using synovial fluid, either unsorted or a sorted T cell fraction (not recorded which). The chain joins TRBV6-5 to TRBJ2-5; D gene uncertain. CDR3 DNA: TGTGCCAGCAGTTACACGGTGTGGGAGACCCAGTACTTC. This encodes CASSYTVWETQYF.